This T cell receptor beta chain came from a study of blood T cell repertoires in COVID-19 (dated by TCRdb to the early 2020s). About the full investigation: Samples from collaborators originated in the United States, Italy and Spain and spanned both the acute and convalescent phases of COVID-19. The dataset comprised deeply sampled blood TCRbeta repertoires from subjects exposed to, actively infected with, or recovered from COVID-19. The samples were drawn from two sources: the first 160 participants of the ongoing ImmuneRACE study, and 1,000 to 1,500 subjects contributed by 6 global collaborators. The material from the prospective study consisted of cDNA or gDNA derived from T cells, B-cell-depleted T cells, or PBMCs. Where available, HLA class I and class II types were obtained from metadata supplied by the sample provider rather than from assay-based typing. A freely available public database, intended as a resource for researchers studying the immune response to SARS-CoV-2, is where the repertoires were released. The sample metadata nearly always contained a de-identified subject ID, COVID-19 status, age in years and sex. What the work shows at the level of the full study, not this receptor alone: How much clinical and demographic metadata was included differed by source and by participant, and the metadata was provided uncurated.

As regards this clone: The specificity of this receptor is unknown. Per-nucleotide qualities are absent, and no much larger clonotype sits a single base away. This CDR3 is also generated by other DNA sequences in the sample.

Whole blood was collected in K2EDTA tubes by collaborating institutions according to the institutions' own protocols. For TCRbeta analysis, collaborators shipped samples in one of three forms: frozen whole blood, isolated PBMCs, or DNA extracted from either of those sample types. CDR3 length: 14 amino acids, cysteine to phenylalanine. Only the CDR3 part of the read is kept: 42 bases, read in frame from the first base. From a lookup of the germline V gene (reference sequence), CDR1 and CDR2 are SGHKS and YYEKEE. A distance of 9 bases separates the germline ends of V and J, which lose 1 base and 1 base respectively. TCRbeta CDR3 regions were amplified from genomic DNA using the immunoSEQ Assay, a bias-controlled multiplex PCR. Turning to the authors' computational methods: The number of nucleated cells in each sample was estimated by amplification of reference gene primers within the assay. To quantify the absolute abundance of each unique TCRbeta CDR3 rearrangement, sequence reads were collapsed and filtered. For each sample, productive Simpson clonality was calculated by taking the square root of Simpson's diversity index across productive rearrangements. As stored in TCRdb, this immuneACCESS dataset retains in-frame rearrangements with V and J assigned. A fraction of the clones does not appear; measured against another copy, unresolved V genes explain less than half of the discrepancy, and the remainder lacks a known reason. V and J calls plus clone size are reproduced from that table; the DNA served to infer D and trimming. This sample has about 42,000 clones in its table, and around nine tenths of those were observed once. The top ten constitute around 2.4% of the sample.

Sequencing was performed on peripheral blood. This sequence originates from a human donor in a cohort sampled during active COVID-19. The chain employs TRBV5-5 and TRBJ2-7, and perhaps TRBD2 as D gene, on 6 matching bases. The DNA sequence is as follows: TGTGCCAGCAGCTTGACCGGGACTTCCTACGAGCAGTACTTC. It encodes CASSLTGTSYEQYF. Joined to the reference TRBV5-5 and TRBJ2-7 proteins, this CDR3 gives the full variable domain: DAGVTQSPTHLIKTRGQQVTLRCSPISGHKSVSWYQQVLGQGPQFIFQYYEKEERGRGNFPDRFSARQFPNYSSELNVNALLLGDSALYLCASSLTGTSYEQYFGPGTRLTVT.